The 28 T cell receptor beta chains listed next were all sequenced from one sample in a study of spatial heterogeneity in lung cancer. The study, taken as a whole, reports: Mutation counts in tumors were tracked by counts of expanded intratumoral alpha and beta TCRs.

TCRdb re-called the 5' RACE reads with MiXCR, one entry per CDR3 protein. The sample carries around 20,000 distinct CDR3 sequences, 7.5% recorded once. Time point here: sample taken at primary tumor resection. These receptors have no known antigen. The specimen comprised lung tumor tissue, sampled at surgery. The source is a male donor with early-stage non-small cell lung cancer.

This clonotype showed up many times. The J gene is TRBJ2-7, the V gene TRBV27; D not certain. The CDR3 has 10 residues. V dropped 5 bases and J dropped 2 bases, with 1 base sitting between them. Germline CDR1 reads MNHEY; CDR2 reads SMNVEV (reference sequence). CDR3 bases: TGTGCCAGCAGTCCCTACGAGCAGTACTTC. Its translation: CASSPYEQYF.

This clonotype is medium-sized. The rearrangement uses TRBV28 and TRBJ1-4; 7 bases agree with TRBD1. Trimming took 7 bases from V and 0 from J; bases not matched to a gene: 8. Germline V gives CDR1 MDHEN, CDR2 SYDVKM. This CDR3 contains 16 residues. CDR3 DNA sequence: TGTGCCAGCAAAGGGGGCTTTTTGGCAACTAATGAAAAACTGTTTTTT. This encodes CASKGGFLATNEKLFF.

The V gene is TRBV11-2, the J gene TRBJ2-2; D gene unclear. Germline V CDR1 and CDR2: SGHAT, FQNNGV. CDR3 length: 13 residues. Trimming pared 4 bases from V and 0 bases from J, leaving 3 bases between. The CDR3 reads CASSSSNTGELFF. CDR3 bases: TGTGCCAGCAGCTCATCGAACACCGGGGAGCTGTTTTTT.

This clonotype was observed at least ten times. The chain has TRBV29-1 and TRBJ2-3; 9 bases align to TRBD2. The CDR3 extends over 13 amino acids. The V gene's germline CDR1 is SQVTM and CDR2 ANQGSEA. Trimming at V came to 8 bases and at J to 1 base, leaving 4 bases not matched to a gene. CDR3 sequence (DNA): TGCAGCCTAAGGACTAGCGGCACAGATACGCAGTATTTT. Translation: CSLRTSGTDTQYF.

This clonotype was found a few times. CDR3 residues: CASSLSQGAPGELFF. CDR3 in DNA: TGCGCCAGCAGCTTGAGCCAGGGGGCGCCCGGGGAGCTGTTTTTT. This chain uses TRBV5-1 with TRBJ2-2; 8 bases match TRBD1. The CDR3 runs 15 residues. CDR1 is SGHRS and CDR2 is YFSETQ in the germline V gene. Trimming removed 1 base from V and 6 bases from J; junction bases left unmatched: 5.

To note about this clonotype: The CDR3 end shows no conserved phenylalanine or tryptophan, and so a read error is likely. This sequence joins TRBV30 and TRBJ2-7, with D perhaps being TRBD1 or TRBD2 (5 bases each). There are 14 residues in the CDR3. V was pared by 2 bases and J by 1 base, with 12 bases between. CDR1 and CDR2 (germline): GTSNPN, SVGIG (reference sequence). CDR3 nucleotides: TGTGCCTGGAGTCCATGGGGACGTTCCTACGAGCAGTACTCC. Translation: CAWSPWGRSYEQYS.

The sample holds a few counts of this clonotype. A read error is possible here, since a much larger clone lies one base away. J is TRBJ1-2 and V is TRBV7-2; 12 bases fit TRBD1. This CDR3 region has 16 residues. CDR1 and CDR2 (germline): SGHTA, FQGNSA. The CDR3 here is CASSLGGGTGGHGDTF. The CDR3 region has the DNA TGTGCCAGCAGCTTAGGAGGTGGGACAGGGGGCCATGGCGACACCTTC. Filled out from reference TRBV7-2 and TRBJ1-2, the complete variable domain reads GAGVSQSPSNKVTEKGKDVELRCDPISGHTALYWYRQSLGQGLEFLIYFQGNSAPDKSGLPSDRFSAERTGGSVSTLTIQRTQQEDSAVYLCASSLGGGTGGHGDTFGSGTRLTVV.

This clonotype was detected ten times or more. V usage is TRBV5-6 and J usage is TRBJ1-5; D may be TRBD1 (5 bases). The V gene's germline CDR1 is SGHDT and CDR2 YYEEEE. The ends were cut back, 4 bases at V and 3 bases at J, with 14 bases in the middle. This CDR3 has 15 residues. This chain's CDR3 is CASSHRTAYNQPQHF. CDR3 DNA sequence: TGTGCCAGCAGCCACAGGACGGCCTACAATCAGCCCCAGCATTTT.

This clonotype was detected many times. The V gene is TRBV20-1, the J gene TRBJ1-2; 8 bases map to TRBD1. V dropped 0 bases and J dropped 4; count of bases not matched to a gene: 10. This CDR3 comprises 16 residues. Germline CDR1 is DFQATT and CDR2 is SNEGSKA (reference sequence). The CDR3 here is CSARDGGTGPSYGYTF. As DNA, the CDR3 is TGCAGTGCTAGAGATGGGGGGACAGGTCCAAGCTATGGCTACACCTTC.

This clonotype was found many times. This chain links TRBV29-1 with TRBJ2-3; TRBD1 matches 9 bases. CDR1 is SQVTM, CDR2 ANQGSEA, per germline. V lost 2 bases, J lost 1 base, and 4 bases stayed unmatched. There are 15 residues in the CDR3. As DNA, the CDR3 is TGCAGCGTTGAAATACGGGACAGGGGCACAGATACGCAGTATTTT. Translating it yields CSVEIRDRGTDTQYF.

This clonotype was seen a handful of times. V usage is TRBV6-5 and J usage is TRBJ2-2; 10 nucleotides line up with TRBD1. Per the germline V gene, CDR1 is MNHEY and CDR2 is SVGAGI. The CDR3 has 16 amino acids. With V trimmed by 6 bases and J by 4 bases, 8 bases remained unmatched. The CDR3 coding sequence is TGTGCCAGCAGCCCTGGACAGGGGGGCCTCACCGGGGAGCTGTTTTTT. Amino acids: CASSPGQGGLTGELFF.

With regard to this clonotype: The junction shows a germline mismatch at one end, possibly a read error. This rearrangement joins TRBV10-2 to TRBJ2-1; 9 nucleotides match TRBD2. CDR3 size: 13 residues. Germline V gives CDR1 WSHSY, CDR2 SAAADI. The CDR3: CTSGRTAGSEQFF. In nucleotides, the CDR3 is TGCACCAGCGGGAGGACAGCGGGCAGTGAGCAGTTCTTC.

This clonotype was observed many times. This chain connects TRBV27 to TRBJ2-3; TRBD2 matches at 12 bases. J was trimmed by 1 base and V by 6 bases; bases with no gene match: 14. CDR1 and CDR2 from the germline V gene are MNHEY and SMNVEV (reference sequence). This CDR3 spans 19 amino acids. CDR3 bases: TGTGCCAGCAGGTCCCTCCTAGCGGGGGGGCCGGGTGGCACAGATACGCAGTATTTT. This codes for CASRSLLAGGPGGTDTQYF.

This clonotype was seen ten or more times. The chain employs TRBV2 and TRBJ2-7, with D possibly matching TRBD1 (5 bases). Germline CDR1 SNHLY, CDR2 FYNNEI. Deletions cut 6 bases from V and 4 bases from J, with 10 bases between. The CDR3 is 12 amino acids. The CDR3 DNA follows: TGTGCCAGCAGAGGGGAATTATACGAGCAGTACTTC. Protein: CASRGELYEQYF.

In its sample, this clonotype was seen many times. The chain links TRBV5-1 to TRBJ2-1; D is unclear. V lost 0 bases and J 8 bases, leaving 15 bases between the germline ends. The CDR3 has 15 residues. CDR1 SGHRS and CDR2 YFSETQ come from the germline V gene. CDR3 region: CASSLAVSGMDEQFF. CDR3 coding DNA: TGCGCCAGCAGCTTGGCCGTCTCGGGTATGGATGAGCAGTTCTTC.

This clonotype was recorded at least ten times. V usage is TRBV3-1 and J usage is TRBJ2-2; D unclear. The CDR3 sequence is 11 residues long. V lost 2 bases, J lost 6 bases, and 1 base lay in between. CDR1 LGHDT and CDR2 YNNKEL come from the germline V gene (reference sequence). CDR3: CASSQSGELFF. The CDR3 DNA follows: TGTGCCAGCAGCCAATCCGGGGAGCTGTTTTTT.

This clonotype was recorded a few times. The rearrangement links TRBV12-3 or TRBV12-4 to TRBJ2-6, with 8 bases lining up with TRBD1. Trimming at V came to 1 base and at J to 2 bases, leaving 4 bases not matched to a gene. This CDR3 region has 17 residues. As DNA, the CDR3 is TGTGCCAGCAGTTTAGGACAGGGGAACGCTGGGGCCAACGTCCTGACTTTC. It encodes CASSLGQGNAGANVLTF.

The chain recombines TRBV9 with TRBJ2-3; 11 nucleotides line up with TRBD2. The CDR3 runs to 15 residues. Germline V gene sequence: CDR1 SGDLS, CDR2 YYNGEE. Germline trimming cut 3 bases from V and 5 bases from J; bases unmatched to any gene: 5. The CDR3 reads CASSASGGFGDTQYF. DNA of the CDR3: TGTGCCAGCAGCGCTAGCGGGGGGTTTGGAGATACGCAGTATTTT.

At least ten counts were recorded for this clonotype. The chain is built from TRBV20-1 and TRBJ2-3, with a possible D match to TRBD1 (6 bases). Per the germline V gene, CDR1 is DFQATT and CDR2 is SNEGSKA (reference sequence). This CDR3 is 14 amino acids long. The DNA of the CDR3 is TGCCTCCCGCAAGTGGGGGCGCTTATAGATACGCAGTATTTT. It is translated as CLPQVGALIDTQYF.

CDR3 coding DNA: TGTGCCAGCTCACCATCCAGTTCCTATAATTCACCCCTCCACTTT. It is translated as CASSPSSSYNSPLHF. The chain is built from TRBV18 and TRBJ1-6; no reliable D call. The CDR3 loop spans 15 amino acids. V dropped 2 bases and J dropped 1 base, with 6 bases sitting between them. Germline V gene lookup returns CDR1 KGHSH and CDR2 LQKENI.

The chain couples TRBV14 to TRBJ1-2, with D uncertain. Looked up from germline, CDR1 is SGHDN and CDR2 is FVKESK. The V end lost 5 bases, the J end lost 2 bases, and 6 bases lay between the germline ends. There are 12 residues in the CDR3. The CDR3 loop reads CASSYQNYGYTF. In DNA, the CDR3 is TGTGCCAGCAGCTATCAAAACTATGGCTACACCTTC.

This clonotype has ten or more counts. The genes are TRBV7-9 and TRBJ2-5, with 8 bases fitting TRBD2. Germline trimming cut 5 bases from V and 5 bases from J; bases unmatched to any gene: 16. Germline CDR1 is SEHNR and CDR2 is FQNEAQ (reference sequence). This CDR3 has 17 amino acids. The CDR3 DNA reads TGTGCCAGCAGCCACTATCGCGGGGGAGCGGGGGAGGAGACCCAGTACTTC. Its protein is CASSHYRGGAGEETQYF.

This clonotype was seen many times. This chain connects TRBV7-2 to TRBJ1-6, with D unresolved. Germline V gene data show CDR1 as SGHTA and CDR2 as FQGNSA. The CDR3 runs 14 residues. Trimming shortened V by 1 base and J by 6 bases, and 7 bases separated the two germline ends. The CDR3 region is CASSLEGINSPLHF. In DNA form, the CDR3 reads TGTGCCAGCAGCTTAGAAGGGATTAATTCACCCCTCCACTTT.

This clonotype appeared many times. V gene TRBV5-1 combines with J gene TRBJ1-2; D is undetermined. CDR1 SGHRS and CDR2 YFSETQ come from the germline V gene. The CDR3 covers 16 residues. V was clipped by 0 bases and J by 5 bases, with 17 bases between them. The CDR3 loop reads CASSLDRAYGRYGYTF. The CDR3 coding sequence is TGCGCCAGCAGCTTGGACCGGGCCTACGGGAGGTATGGCTACACCTTC.

This clonotype was observed a handful of times. The chain uses TRBV7-9 and TRBJ2-1; D gene ambiguous. The CDR3 is made up of 14 amino acids. Germline-derived CDR1 and CDR2 are SEHNR and FQNEAQ (reference sequence). Trimming stripped 8 bases from V and 0 bases from J, with 11 bases between. The CDR3 reads CASGRSISYNEQFF. The CDR3 DNA is TGTGCCAGCGGACGGAGTATCTCCTACAATGAGCAGTTCTTC.

This clonotype has a count of ten or more. The rearrangement joins TRBV20-1 to TRBJ1-3, with 9 bases that match TRBD1. V dropped 6 bases and J dropped 0; count of bases not matched to a gene: 15. CDR1 DFQATT and CDR2 SNEGSKA come from the germline V gene (reference sequence). The CDR3 extends over 18 amino acids. CDR3 nucleotides: TGCAGTGCCCTCGCAGGTCCGGGACAGGGAATCTCTGGAAACACCATATATTTT. It codes for CSALAGPGQGISGNTIYF.

This clonotype was observed a handful of times. The chain recombines TRBV11-1 with TRBJ2-5; the match to TRBD1 covers 10 bases. The CDR3 extends over 13 amino acids. Germline V lookup: CDR1 SGHAT, CDR2 FQDESV (reference sequence). V was clipped by 8 bases and J by 5 bases; unmatched bases: 5. The CDR3 nucleotides read TGTGCCAGCGGGGGACAGGGGATGGAGACCCAGTACTTC. Its protein is CASGGQGMETQYF.

Only a few counts were recorded for this clonotype. This may be a read error: a much more frequent sequence differs by one nucleotide. The chain employs TRBV12-3 or TRBV12-4 and TRBJ2-5; 7 positions agree with TRBD1. This CDR3 comprises 13 residues. The V and J ends lost 5 bases and 4 bases, in that order; junction bases with no gene match: 4. CDR3 nucleotides: TGTGCCAGCAGTAATTCAGGGGGAGAGACCCAGTACTTC. It specifies CASSNSGGETQYF.